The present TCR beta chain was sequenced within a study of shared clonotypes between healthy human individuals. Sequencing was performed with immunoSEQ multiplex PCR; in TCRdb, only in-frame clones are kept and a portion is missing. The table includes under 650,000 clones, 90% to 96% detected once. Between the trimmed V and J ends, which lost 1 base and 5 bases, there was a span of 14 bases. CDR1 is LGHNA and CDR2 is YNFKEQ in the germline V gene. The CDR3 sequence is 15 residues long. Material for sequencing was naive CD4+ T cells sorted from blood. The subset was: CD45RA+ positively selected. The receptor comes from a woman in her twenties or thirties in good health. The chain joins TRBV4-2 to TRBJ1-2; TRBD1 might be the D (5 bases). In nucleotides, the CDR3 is TGTGCCAGCAGCCAAGGGGGCACAGGTCCTTATGGCTACACCTTC. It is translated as CASSQGGTGPYGYTF.